What follows describes a single T cell receptor (beta chain). Its antigen remains unidentified. Per germline, CDR1 SEHNR and CDR2 FQNEAQ (reference sequence). The junction had 9 bases not matched to a gene; V was cut back by 5 bases and J by 4 bases. There are 15 residues in the CDR3. This record belongs to a study of OX40 agonist ivuxolimab in advanced cancers. Study in general: Hepatocellular carcinoma, melanoma, renal cell or head and neck cancer was diagnosed in the dose-escalation patients. Patients achieving partial responses numbered three: one hepatocellular carcinoma case and two cutaneous melanoma cases.

TCRdb's table, derived via immunoSEQ multiplex PCR, lists solely in-frame clones and lacks some. The sample has tens of thousands of clones, 80% to 90% seen once. Overall study findings and caveats: Among the lowest levels of clonal expansion were found in partial responders at 0.1-3.0 mg/kg. CD8+ T cells showed, on average, more clonal expansion than CD4+ cells.

The gene calls are TRBV7-9 and TRBJ1-1, with 8 bases that match TRBD1. Here the sequenced sample was CD4+ or CD8+ T cells sorted from blood, taken in a trial of the OX40 agonist ivuxolimab. The TCR was taken from an adult with an advanced solid tumor such as melanoma, head and neck, liver or kidney cancer. CDR3 bases: TGTGCCAGCAGCCCAGTCAGGGGGCAGCGCACTGAAGCTTTCTTT. Residues: CASSPVRGQRTEAFF.